Included here is one TCR beta chain sequence, with context. The data belong to a study of blood T cell repertoires in COVID-19. Methods used by the authors: Amplifying reference gene primers gave estimates of nucleated cell counts. Some clones are missing from TCRdb's copy, which holds only in-frame ones; the method was immunoSEQ multiplex PCR. V and J calls and clone size are as listed in that table; D and trimming were resolved from the DNA. The sample yields 200,000 to 300,000 clones, about 85% seen once. The receptor comes from a woman aged 55-70 years with active or convalescent COVID-19. The sequencing sample was made of peripheral blood.

The CDR3 region has the DNA TGTGCCAGCAGCAGCCTCGGGGACAGTGAAAAACTGTTTTTT. Translation gives CASSSLGDSEKLFF. The chain couples TRBV5-5 to TRBJ1-4; 7 bases agree with TRBD1. V lost 4 bases and J lost 7; bases outside the gene matches: 7. The germline V gene encodes CDR1 SGHKS and CDR2 YYEKEE (reference sequence). This CDR3 is 14 amino acids long.